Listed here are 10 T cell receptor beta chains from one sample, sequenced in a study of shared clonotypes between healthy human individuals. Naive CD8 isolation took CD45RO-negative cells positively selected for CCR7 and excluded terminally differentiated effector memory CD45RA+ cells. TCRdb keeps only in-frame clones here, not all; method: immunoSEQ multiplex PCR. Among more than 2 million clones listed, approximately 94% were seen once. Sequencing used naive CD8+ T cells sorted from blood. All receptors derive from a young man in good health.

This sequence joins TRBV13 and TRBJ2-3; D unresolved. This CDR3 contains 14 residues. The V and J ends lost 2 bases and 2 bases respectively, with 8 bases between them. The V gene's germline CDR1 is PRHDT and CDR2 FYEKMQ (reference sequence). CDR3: CASSLRADTDTQYF. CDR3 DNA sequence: TGTGCCAGCAGCTTAAGGGCAGACACAGATACGCAGTATTTT.

The CDR3: CASSWTGTSGANVLTF. The CDR3 region has the DNA TGTGCCAGCAGTTGGACAGGTACCTCTGGGGCCAACGTCCTGACTTTC. The gene calls are TRBV27 and TRBJ2-6, with 7 bases aligning to TRBD1. This CDR3 is 16 amino acids long. From germline, CDR1 is MNHEY and CDR2 SMNVEV (reference sequence). J was trimmed by 0 bases and V by 4 bases; bases with no gene match: 3. Based on the CDR3 plus reference TRBV27 and TRBJ2-6, the full variable domain is EAQVTQNPRYLITVTGKKLTVTCSQNMNHEYMSWYRQDPGLGLRQIYYSMNVEVTDKGDVPEGYKVSRKEKRNFPLILESPSPNQTSLYFCASSWTGTSGANVLTFGAGSRLTVL.

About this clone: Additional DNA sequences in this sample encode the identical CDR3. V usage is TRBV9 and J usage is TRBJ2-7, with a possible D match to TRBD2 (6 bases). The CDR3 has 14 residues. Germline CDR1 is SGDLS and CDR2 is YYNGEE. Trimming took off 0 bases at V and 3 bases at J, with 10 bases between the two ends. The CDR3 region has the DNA TGTGCCAGCAGCGTAGGAACGGGAGTCTACGAGCAGTACTTC. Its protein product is CASSVGTGVYEQYF.

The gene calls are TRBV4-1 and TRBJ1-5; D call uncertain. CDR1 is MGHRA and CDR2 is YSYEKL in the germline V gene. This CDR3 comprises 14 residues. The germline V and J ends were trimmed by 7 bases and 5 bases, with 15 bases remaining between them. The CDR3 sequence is CASTREGLDQPQHF. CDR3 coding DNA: TGCGCCAGCACCCGGGAAGGGTTGGATCAGCCCCAGCATTTT.

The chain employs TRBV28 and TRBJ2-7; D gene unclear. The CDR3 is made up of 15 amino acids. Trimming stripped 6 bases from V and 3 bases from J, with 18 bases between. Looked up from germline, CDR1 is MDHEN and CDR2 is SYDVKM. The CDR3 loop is CASSLTDLDLYEQYF. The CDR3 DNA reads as TGTGCCAGCAGCTTAACGGACCTTGACCTCTACGAGCAGTACTTC.

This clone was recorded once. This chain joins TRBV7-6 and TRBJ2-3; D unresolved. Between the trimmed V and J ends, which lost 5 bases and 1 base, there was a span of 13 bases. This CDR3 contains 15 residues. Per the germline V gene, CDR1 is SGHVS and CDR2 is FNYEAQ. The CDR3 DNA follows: TGTGCCAGCAGCCATGAAAGTAGAGGCACAGATACGCAGTATTTT. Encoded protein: CASSHESRGTDTQYF.

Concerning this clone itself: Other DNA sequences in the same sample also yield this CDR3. This CDR3 reads CASSISGGATHEQFF. In nucleotides, the CDR3 is TGTGCCAGTAGTATCTCTGGAGGGGCCACCCATGAGCAGTTCTTC. This chain uses TRBV19 with TRBJ2-1; possibly TRBD2 for D (6 bases). Germline lookup yields CDR1 LNHDA and CDR2 SQIVND (reference sequence). The CDR3 loop spans 15 amino acids. V dropped 3 bases and J dropped 8 bases, with 17 bases sitting between them.

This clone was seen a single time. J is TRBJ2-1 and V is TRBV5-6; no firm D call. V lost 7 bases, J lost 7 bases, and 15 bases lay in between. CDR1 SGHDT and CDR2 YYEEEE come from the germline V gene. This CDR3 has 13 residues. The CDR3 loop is CASSTVDMNEQFF. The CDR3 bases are TGTGCCAGCTCGACGGTCGACATGAATGAGCAGTTCTTC.

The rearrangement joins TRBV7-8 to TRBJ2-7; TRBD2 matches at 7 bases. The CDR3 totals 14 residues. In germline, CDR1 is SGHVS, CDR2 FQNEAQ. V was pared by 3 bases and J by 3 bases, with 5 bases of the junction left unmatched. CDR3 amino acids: CASSLGGSIYEQYF. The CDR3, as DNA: TGTGCCAGCAGCTTGGGCGGGAGTATCTACGAGCAGTACTTC.

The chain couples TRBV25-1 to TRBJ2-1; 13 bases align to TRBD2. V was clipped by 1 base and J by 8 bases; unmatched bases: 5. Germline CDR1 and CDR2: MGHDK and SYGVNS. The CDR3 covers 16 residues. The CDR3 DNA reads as TGTGCCAGCAGTGAATCATCGGGACTAGCGGGGTATGAGCAGTTCTTC. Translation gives CASSESSGLAGYEQFF.